These 7 T cell receptor beta chains came from one sample sequenced in a study of regulatory T cells in long-lasting Graves disease. Combining iRepertoire HTBI primers with Arm-PCR of CDR3 regions, the authors built TCR beta libraries. TCRdb independently ran MiXCR on the multiplex PCR reads; one entry per CDR3 protein. The sample gives nearly 350,000 distinct CDR3 sequences, less than 20% of which show up once; less than 30% is in the top ten. As for time point: persistent/refractory GD, antithyroid drugs over 5 years with positive TRAb. RNA from PBMCs was the source of the TCR library. The sequencing here drew on peripheral blood mononuclear cells (PBMCs), taken when the disease was refractory, from a patient treated with antithyroid drugs. The origin of the receptors is a female donor with Graves disease.

This clonotype was counted only a few times. The V gene is TRBV30, the J gene TRBJ2-7, with TRBD2 identical over 10 bases. After removal of 1 base from V and 2 bases from J, the junction contained 5 bases not matched to a gene. The CDR3 length is 15 residues. The germline CDR1 and CDR2 sequences are GTSNPN and SVGIG (reference sequence). The CDR3 protein is CAWSAGTSATYEQYF. CDR3 in DNA: TGTGCCTGGAGTGCCGGGACTAGCGCTACCTACGAGCAGTACTTC. Combining the CDR3 with reference TRBV30 and TRBJ2-7 gives the whole variable domain SQTIHQWPATLVQPVGSPLSLECTVEGTSNPNLYWYRQAAGRGLQLLFYSVGIGQISSEVPQNLSASRPQDRQFILSSKKLLLSDSGFYLCAWSAGTSATYEQYFGPGTRLTVT.

This clonotype was seen only a few times. The chain joins TRBV7-3 to TRBJ1-6; D unclear. Between the trimmed V and J ends, which lost 1 base and 7 bases, there was a span of 11 bases. The CDR3 extends over 15 amino acids. CDR1 and CDR2 (germline): SGHTA, FQGTGA. The CDR3, as DNA: TGTGCCAGCAGCTTAAGCGGCCTAACAAATTCACCCCTCCACTTT. It encodes CASSLSGLTNSPLHF.

This clonotype was seen at least ten times. The DNA of the CDR3 is TGTGCCAGCAGTCCCCCCCTGGGACACCCTAACTATGGCTACACCTTC. Protein: CASSPPLGHPNYGYTF. This chain uses TRBV6-1 with TRBJ1-2; the D gene is possibly TRBD1 (6 bases). Germline assignment: CDR1 MNHNS and CDR2 SASEGT. V shed 5 bases and J shed 0 bases, with 16 bases lying between them. This CDR3 comprises 16 residues.

V gene TRBV19 combines with J gene TRBJ1-2, with 12 positions matching TRBD1. Germline V gene data show CDR1 as LNHDA and CDR2 as SQIVND (reference sequence). The CDR3 has 14 amino acids. Losses at the gene ends were 8 bases for V and 5 bases for J; bases not matched to a gene: 6. For the CDR3, the DNA is TGTGCCAGTGGGACAGGGGGCTTGGGGTATGGCTACACCTTC. Its protein product is CASGTGGLGYGYTF.

This clonotype was detected only a few times. This chain links TRBV20-1 with TRBJ2-2; 10 nucleotides line up with TRBD2. V was clipped by 5 bases and J by 2 bases; unmatched bases: 11. The CDR3 has 17 residues. In germline, CDR1 is DFQATT, CDR2 SNEGSKA (reference sequence). The CDR3 coding sequence is TGCAGTGCTCGTAAACTGGCTAGCGGGGGAAACACCGGGGAGCTGTTTTTT. Amino acid sequence: CSARKLASGGNTGELFF.

In its sample, this clonotype was seen a few times. This chain links TRBV6-5 with TRBJ2-7, with a weak D call TRBD2 (6 bases). The CDR3 consists of 15 residues. CDR1 and CDR2 (germline): MNHEY, SVGAGI. V gave up 2 bases and J gave up 4 bases, with 15 bases separating them. The CDR3 sequence: CASSYRAGTAYEQYF. The CDR3 nucleotides read TGTGCCAGCAGTTACCGAGCGGGCACAGCTTACGAGCAGTACTTC.

The chain joins TRBV19 to TRBJ2-5; no clear D gene. CDR1 is LNHDA and CDR2 is SQIVND in the germline V gene (reference sequence). This CDR3 has 14 residues. V was trimmed by 4 bases and J by 1 base, leaving 10 bases between them. The CDR3 sequence is CASSTNYAQETQYF. The CDR3 DNA reads TGTGCCAGTAGTACCAACTACGCCCAAGAGACCCAGTACTTC. Using reference TRBV19 and TRBJ2-5 for the parts outside the CDR3, the full variable domain is DGGITQSPKYLFRKEGQNVTLSCEQNLNHDAMYWYRQDPGQGLRLIYYSQIVNDFQKGDIAEGYSVSREKKESFPLTVTSAQKNPTAFYLCASSTNYAQETQYFGPGTRLLVL.